The 26 T cell receptor beta chains listed next were all sequenced from one sample in a study of identical twins. TCRdb passed the 5' RACE reads through MiXCR, listing each CDR3 protein once. The sample has fewer than 900,000 distinct CDR3 sequences; 15% to 20% are singletons. These data also formed part of another study, on T cells expressing NK-cell markers.

Sequencing used PBMCs. These TCRs come from a woman aged 18-30 years in good health.

This clonotype occurred a few times. This chain connects TRBV7-6 to TRBJ2-1; D is perhaps TRBD2 (5 bases). CDR3 size: 15 residues. CDR1 and CDR2 from the germline V gene are SGHVS and FNYEAQ. V lost 1 base and J lost 0, with 7 bases in between. The CDR3 loop is CASSLVSDSYNEQFF. The CDR3 nucleotides are TGTGCCAGCAGCTTAGTTAGCGACTCCTACAATGAGCAGTTCTTC.

The chain couples TRBV6-5 to TRBJ1-5; no definite D call. V lost 0 bases and J lost 8, with 11 bases in between. The length of the CDR3 is 14 residues. Germline V gives CDR1 MNHEY, CDR2 SVGAGI. Here the CDR3 DNA reads TGTGCCAGCAGTTACTCGGGCAGGCAGGAGCCCCAGCATTTT. It specifies CASSYSGRQEPQHF.

This clonotype was recorded many times. V gene TRBV5-6 combines with J gene TRBJ1-1; 8 bases are a match to TRBD1. Unmatched junction bases numbered 3, after V lost 2 bases and J lost 9 bases. Looked up from germline, CDR1 is SGHDT and CDR2 is YYEEEE. CDR3 length equals 12 residues. This CDR3 reads CASSLRQGKAFF. The CDR3 DNA sequence: TGTGCCAGCAGCTTACGACAGGGGAAAGCTTTCTTT.

This sequence joins TRBV6-1 and TRBJ1-1; D call uncertain. V was pared by 10 bases and J by 1 base, with 10 bases between. The CDR3 consists of 12 residues. Germline V gene sequence: CDR1 MNHNS, CDR2 SASEGT. Here the CDR3 DNA reads TGTGCCACCACCGTTAGGAACACTGAAGCTTTCTTT. This translates into CATTVRNTEAFF.

This clonotype was observed a handful of times. The chain carries TRBV6-5 and TRBJ2-3, with TRBD2 matching over 7 bases. The CDR3 covers 15 residues. Trimming removed 3 bases from V and 4 bases from J; junction bases left unmatched: 7. Looked up from germline, CDR1 is MNHEY and CDR2 is SVGAGI. CDR3 sequence reads: CASSYAGVVADTQYF. The CDR3 nucleotides read TGTGCCAGCAGTTATGCGGGAGTGGTGGCAGATACGCAGTATTTT.

This clonotype was detected only a few times. V gene TRBV6-2 or TRBV6-3 combines with J gene TRBJ2-3, with D possibly TRBD2 on 6 matching bases. In germline, CDR1 is MNHEY, CDR2 SVGEGT. Deletions cut 6 bases from V and 4 bases from J, with 11 bases between. The CDR3 sequence is 13 residues long. Written as DNA, the CDR3 is TGTGCCAGCAGCCAGGGACTTCCAGATACGCAGTATTTT. It encodes CASSQGLPDTQYF.

This chain links TRBV3-1 with TRBJ2-1; possible D gene TRBD1, 5 bases. The germline V and J ends were trimmed by 4 bases and 4 bases, with 14 bases remaining between them. This CDR3 has 15 residues. Germline CDR1 and CDR2: LGHDT and YNNKEL (reference sequence). The CDR3 DNA reads TGTGCCAGCAGCCCGTCCAGGGCCCCTTACAATGAGCAGTTCTTC. It translates to CASSPSRAPYNEQFF.

V gene TRBV7-9 combines with J gene TRBJ2-5; D is uncertain. CDR1 is SEHNR and CDR2 is FQNEAQ in the germline V gene (reference sequence). The CDR3 has 15 residues. Trimming shortened V by 4 bases and J by 1 base, and 13 bases separated the two germline ends. The CDR3 is CASSYFSGRQETQYF. The CDR3 region has the DNA TGTGCCAGCAGCTATTTCAGTGGTCGCCAAGAGACCCAGTACTTC.

This chain connects TRBV12-3 or TRBV12-4 to TRBJ2-5; 10 bases line up with TRBD1. The CDR3 sequence is 15 residues long. The V segment lost 4 bases and the J segment 3 bases; nucleotides outside the gene matches: 5. The DNA of the CDR3 is TGTGCCAGCAGTTGGTCGGGGACAGGGGAAGAGACCCAGTACTTC. Translated, it gives CASSWSGTGEETQYF.

CDR3: CASSRMGQNNEQFF. CDR3 sequence (DNA): TGCGCCAGCAGCCGAATGGGACAGAACAATGAGCAGTTCTTC. The J gene is TRBJ2-1, the V gene TRBV5-1; 7 bases agree with TRBD1. V gave up 4 bases and J gave up 5 bases; unmatched junction bases: 6. This CDR3 contains 14 residues. Germline loops: CDR1 SGHRS, CDR2 YFSETQ. Supplemented by reference TRBV5-1 and TRBJ2-1, the full variable domain reads KAGVTQTPRYLIKTRGQQVTLSCSPISGHRSVSWYQQTPGQGLQFLFEYFSETQRNKGNFPGRFSGRQFSNSRSEMNVSTLELGDSALYLCASSRMGQNNEQFFGPGTRLTVL.

CDR3 sequence reads: CASSFWGTDNEQFF. For the CDR3, the DNA is TGCGCCAGCAGCTTTTGGGGGACGGACAATGAGCAGTTCTTC. The chain employs TRBV5-1 and TRBJ2-1, with D possibly called TRBD1 or TRBD2 (5 bases each). The germline V gene encodes CDR1 SGHRS and CDR2 YFSETQ. V lost 2 bases and J 5 bases, leaving 11 bases between the germline ends. The CDR3 runs 14 residues.

This clonotype was counted only a few times. CDR3 bases: TGTGCCAGCAGGGAGGAGGTATCCTACGAGCAGTACTTC. It encodes CASREEVSYEQYF. The chain is built from TRBV27 and TRBJ2-7; D is perhaps TRBD2 (5 bases). Looked up from germline, CDR1 is MNHEY and CDR2 is SMNVEV (reference sequence). The CDR3 is 13 amino acids. Trimming cost V 6 bases and J 1 base, with 10 bases left between them.

This clonotype occurred a few times. V usage is TRBV5-5 and J usage is TRBJ1-1; D not certain. The CDR3 runs 13 residues. V was shortened by 5 bases and J by 2 bases, with 10 bases between the two germline ends. Germline CDR1 is SGHKS and CDR2 is YYEKEE (reference sequence). The CDR3 coding sequence is TGTGCCAGCAGTTCTGGCAGCAACACTGAAGCTTTCTTT. Amino acid sequence: CASSSGSNTEAFF.

This rearrangement joins TRBV20-1 to TRBJ2-1; 15 nucleotides agree with TRBD2. There are 14 residues in the CDR3. Germline loops: CDR1 DFQATT, CDR2 SNEGSKA (reference sequence). With 5 bases clipped from V and 8 bases from J, the junction kept 4 bases outside the gene matches. The CDR3 here is CSAHRTSGGDEQFF. The DNA of the CDR3 is TGCAGTGCTCACAGGACTAGCGGGGGGGATGAGCAGTTCTTC.

This clonotype was detected only a few times. V and J are TRBV24-1 and TRBJ2-1, with TRBD2 identical over 8 bases. The ends lost 5 bases at V and 0 bases at J; junction bases unmatched: 11. The CDR3 runs 18 residues. The germline V gene has CDR1 KGHDR and CDR2 SFDVKD. The CDR3 region is CATSGSGSDTTSYNEQFF. CDR3 DNA: TGTGCCACCAGTGGGAGCGGGAGTGACACGACCTCCTACAATGAGCAGTTCTTC.

CDR3 bases: TGTGCCAGCAGTTTAGTCCAGGCCCCCGGGGAGCTGTTTTTT. Protein sequence: CASSLVQAPGELFF. The chain carries TRBV12-3 or TRBV12-4 and TRBJ2-2; no clear D gene. V shed 1 base and J shed 6 bases, with 9 bases lying between them. The length of the CDR3 is 14 residues.

The chain couples TRBV9 to TRBJ1-2; a weak D match, TRBD1 (6 bases). CDR3 length equals 12 residues. Germline V gene data show CDR1 as SGDLS and CDR2 as YYNGEE. V was pared by 3 bases and J by 5 bases, with 8 bases between. This chain's CDR3 is CASSDGQYGYTF. The CDR3 DNA follows: TGTGCCAGCAGCGATGGACAGTATGGCTACACCTTC.

The V gene is TRBV20-1, the J gene TRBJ1-2; D is uncertain. The CDR3 has 12 amino acids. CDR1 is DFQATT, CDR2 SNEGSKA, per germline (reference sequence). Trimming removed 6 bases at V and 2 bases at J, with 10 bases between. The CDR3 sequence: CSARNANYGYTF. The CDR3 DNA is TGCAGTGCGCGCAACGCGAACTATGGCTACACCTTC.

V and J are TRBV7-9 and TRBJ2-1, with TRBD1 matching over 7 bases. CDR1 is SEHNR, CDR2 FQNEAQ, per germline (reference sequence). Unmatched junction bases numbered 10, after V lost 6 bases and J lost 2 bases. The CDR3 has 16 residues. CDR3 coding DNA: TGTGCCAGCAGGGACGGACAGGAACAACCCTACAATGAGCAGTTCTTC. Translating it yields CASRDGQEQPYNEQFF.

This clonotype was picked up a small number of times. The rearrangement joins TRBV5-1 to TRBJ2-7; TRBD1 matches at 7 bases. The CDR3 loop spans 14 amino acids. V was clipped by 5 bases and J by 4 bases; unmatched bases: 9. Germline V CDR1 and CDR2: SGHRS, YFSETQ. CDR3 sequence: CASSLQGREYEQYF. Here the CDR3 DNA reads TGCGCCAGCAGTTTACAGGGGCGAGAATACGAGCAGTACTTC.

This rearrangement joins TRBV20-1 to TRBJ2-7; D might be TRBD1 or TRBD2, each matching 5 bases. Germline-derived CDR1 and CDR2 are DFQATT and SNEGSKA (reference sequence). This CDR3 is 15 amino acids long. Trimming took off 6 bases at V and 4 bases at J, with 22 bases between the two ends. The CDR3, as DNA: TGCAGTGCCAGAAATACCGGGACCAGAGTTTACGAGCAGTACTTC. Encoded protein: CSARNTGTRVYEQYF.

V is TRBV20-1 and J is TRBJ2-7; TRBD1 is a possible D gene (5 bases). The length of the CDR3 is 11 residues. Germline CDR1 is DFQATT and CDR2 is SNEGSKA (reference sequence). The CDR3 coding sequence is TGCAGGGCAGGGTTGGCCGACGAGCAGTACTTC. This codes for CRAGLADEQYF.

Many counts were recorded for this clonotype. This rearrangement joins TRBV7-9 to TRBJ1-1, with D hard to call. Germline V CDR1 and CDR2: SEHNR, FQNEAQ (reference sequence). The CDR3 contains 15 residues. With 5 bases removed from V and 5 bases from J, the gap between germline ends came to 18 bases. The CDR3 DNA sequence: TGTGCCAGCAGCCCGGGTCGGAGGGAGAGGACTGAAGCTTTCTTT. Translating gives CASSPGRRERTEAFF.

The rearrangement uses TRBV7-8 and TRBJ1-4; D not certain. CDR1 is SGHVS and CDR2 is FQNEAQ in the germline V gene. CDR3 size: 14 residues. V lost 8 bases to trimming and J lost 8 bases, with 18 bases between them. CDR3 sequence (DNA): TGTGCCAGCGGCGGTGGGCCTATGGAAGAAAAACTGTTTTTT. It encodes CASGGGPMEEKLFF.

The chain carries TRBV7-2 and TRBJ2-1; 9 positions agree with TRBD2. The CDR3 totals 16 residues. V lost 5 bases and J lost 8; bases outside the gene matches: 13. CDR1 and CDR2 from the germline V gene are SGHTA and FQGNSA. As DNA, the CDR3 is TGTGCCAGCAGCCCATGGGGCGGGAGGGCCGGGCATGAGCAGTTCTTC. Its protein is CASSPWGGRAGHEQFF.

This clonotype appeared a few times. The J gene is TRBJ2-5, the V gene TRBV9; no firm D call. The CDR3 sequence is 13 residues long. The germline V gene encodes CDR1 SGDLS and CDR2 YYNGEE. V lost 3 bases to trimming and J lost 5 bases, with 11 bases between them. CDR3 amino acids: CASSEGPTETQYF. CDR3 bases: TGTGCCAGCAGCGAGGGCCCAACGGAGACCCAGTACTTC.